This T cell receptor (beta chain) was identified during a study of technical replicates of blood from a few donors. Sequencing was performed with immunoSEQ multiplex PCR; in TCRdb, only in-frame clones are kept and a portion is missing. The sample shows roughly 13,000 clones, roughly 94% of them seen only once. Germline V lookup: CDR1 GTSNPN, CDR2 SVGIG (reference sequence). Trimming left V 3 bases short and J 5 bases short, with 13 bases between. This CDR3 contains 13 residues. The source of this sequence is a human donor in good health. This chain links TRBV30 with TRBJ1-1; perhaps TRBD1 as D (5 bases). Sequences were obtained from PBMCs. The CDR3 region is CAWSPPGGTEAFF. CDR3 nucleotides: TGTGCCTGGAGCCCCCCGGGGGGTACTGAAGCTTTCTTT.